These 25 T cell receptor beta chains were sequenced from one sample in a study of CD8+CD57+ T cells in acquired aplastic anemia. TCR beta VDJ and CDR3 profiling used genomic DNA as template. MiXCR was run by TCRdb on the reads, yielding one entry per CDR3 protein. The sample contains around 180,000 distinct CDR3 sequences, around 60% of which appear only once. The sample taken for sequencing was sorted CD4+, CD8+, or CD8+CD57+ T cells (not recorded which) from PBMCs. These receptors were obtained from a human donor in good health.

This sequence joins TRBV11-2 and TRBJ2-1; TRBD1 matches at 7 bases. Germline V lookup: CDR1 SGHAT, CDR2 FQNNGV. V shed 1 base and J 8 bases; nucleotides not matched to a gene: 8. The CDR3 has 15 residues. The CDR3 bases are TGTGCCAGCAGCTTAGCACAGGGGAAGGGGTATGAGCAGTTCTTC. Protein product: CASSLAQGKGYEQFF. Drawing the rest from reference TRBV11-2 and TRBJ2-1, the complete variable domain is EAGVAQSPRYKIIEKRQSVAFWCNPISGHATLYWYQQILGQGPKLLIQFQNNGVVDDSQLPKDRFSAERLKGVDSTLKIQPAKLEDSAVYLCASSLAQGKGYEQFFGPGTRLTVL.

V is TRBV12-3 or TRBV12-4 and J is TRBJ1-2; 8 bases align to TRBD1. Losses at the gene ends were 5 bases for V and 4 bases for J; bases not matched to a gene: 6. The CDR3 sequence is 14 residues long. The CDR3 region has the DNA TGTGCCAGCAGTCCACGGACAGGGAGCTATGGCTACACCTTC. It yields the protein CASSPRTGSYGYTF.

The genes are TRBV24-1 and TRBJ2-3, with 12 positions matching TRBD2. The length of the CDR3 is 19 residues. Germline CDR1 reads KGHDR; CDR2 reads SFDVKD. V trimming: 3 bases; J trimming: 0 bases; junction bases outside the gene matches: 9. The CDR3 nucleotides are TGTGCCACCAGTGATGTCTTCGGGACTAGCGGGTGGAGCACAGATACGCAGTATTTT. Protein sequence: CATSDVFGTSGWSTDTQYF.

The chain has TRBV12-3 or TRBV12-4 and TRBJ2-5, with no clear D. The CDR3 spans 11 residues. Trimming shortened V by 7 bases and J by 4 bases, and 7 bases separated the two germline ends. The CDR3 bases are TGTGCCAGCACCCTAGGAGAGACCCAGTACTTC. As protein: CASTLGETQYF.

Details on this clonotype: A much larger clone lies a single base off, so this may be a read error. V usage is TRBV28 and J usage is TRBJ2-7; tentatively, D is TRBD2 (5 bases). CDR1 MDHEN and CDR2 SYDVKM come from the germline V gene. The CDR3 is 13 amino acids. The CDR3 loop is CASSRPGSYGQYF. CDR3 bases: TGTGCCAGCAGTCGACCGGGGTCCTACGGGCAGTACTTC.

A remark on this clonotype: The junction differs from germline at one of its ends, possibly a read error. CDR3 coding DNA: TGCGCCAGCAGCTTGGAGGGGCTGCAAGGGACCCAGTACTTC. It yields the protein CASSLEGLQGTQYF. V and J are TRBV5-1 and TRBJ2-5; D may be TRBD1 (5 bases). Germline assignment: CDR1 SGHRS and CDR2 YFSETQ. CDR3 size: 14 residues.

The chain carries TRBV25-1 and TRBJ1-6; D remains unclear. Trimming removed 3 bases at V and 5 bases at J, with 8 bases between. The CDR3 is 14 residues long. Germline V lookup: CDR1 MGHDK, CDR2 SYGVNS. In DNA, the CDR3 is TGTGCCAGCAGTGAGGGGAGCGATAATTCACCCCTCCACTTT. The encoded protein is CASSEGSDNSPLHF.

This clonotype has at least ten counts. The chain has TRBV20-1 and TRBJ2-7; TRBD2 matches at 11 bases. The ends lost 0 bases at V and 2 bases at J; junction bases unmatched: 18. The CDR3 contains 20 residues. Germline V gene data show CDR1 as DFQATT and CDR2 as SNEGSKA (reference sequence). CDR3 protein: CSARDWEQGASGRQAYEQYF. For the CDR3, the DNA is TGCAGTGCTAGAGATTGGGAGCAGGGAGCTAGCGGGAGGCAGGCCTACGAGCAGTACTTC.

V and J are TRBV7-2 and TRBJ2-3; 7 nucleotides line up with TRBD2. This CDR3 contains 15 residues. The V and J ends lost 4 bases and 7 bases, in that order; junction bases with no gene match: 11. The germline V gene encodes CDR1 SGHTA and CDR2 FQGNSA. The CDR3 DNA follows: TGTGCCAGCAGCTCTCAGCGGGGAGGTTCAAATACGCAGTATTTT. Its protein is CASSSQRGGSNTQYF.

The J gene is TRBJ2-2, the V gene TRBV7-8; perhaps TRBD2 as D (7 bases). Trimming removed 1 base at V and 3 bases at J, with 15 bases between. Looked up from germline, CDR1 is SGHVS and CDR2 is FQNEAQ. CDR3 size: 17 residues. The CDR3 nucleotides read TGTGCCAGCAGCTTAGGACTAGCTACAGGGTACACCGGGGAGCTGTTTTTT. This encodes CASSLGLATGYTGELFF.

V and J are TRBV2 and TRBJ2-7, with 9 bases matching TRBD2. V lost 8 bases, J lost 2 bases, and 4 bases stayed unmatched. The CDR3 runs to 13 residues. Germline values: CDR1 SNHLY, CDR2 FYNNEI. CDR3: CASEAGGTYEQYF. The CDR3 DNA reads TGTGCCAGCGAGGCGGGGGGGACCTACGAGCAGTACTTC.

As concerns this clonotype: This may arise from a read error, as a much more abundant clone is one base away. This chain uses TRBV6-6 with TRBJ1-4; D may be TRBD1 (6 bases). Looked up from germline, CDR1 is MNHNY and CDR2 is SVGAGI (reference sequence). The CDR3 is made up of 17 amino acids. CDR3 protein: CASSSYPAGQRNEELFF. In DNA, the CDR3 is TGTGCCAGCAGTTCCTACCCCGCTGGACAGAGGAATGAAGAACTGTTTTTT.

V usage is TRBV9 and J usage is TRBJ1-1, with a tentative D call TRBD1 (5 bases). This CDR3 has 13 amino acids. CDR1 and CDR2 from the germline V gene are SGDLS and YYNGEE. V was trimmed by 4 bases and J by 7 bases, leaving 14 bases between them. The CDR3 DNA is TGTGCCAGCAGCTCGGGGAGGGGAGATGAAGCTTTCTTT. Translating it yields CASSSGRGDEAFF.

The chain carries TRBV7-2 and TRBJ1-3; 7 bases line up with TRBD1. Germline assignment: CDR1 SGHTA and CDR2 FQGNSA. The CDR3 extends over 16 amino acids. V trimming: 5 bases; J trimming: 0 bases; junction bases outside the gene matches: 7. CDR3 sequence reads: CASSRGRTGSGNTIYF. For the CDR3, the DNA is TGTGCCAGCAGCCGAGGTAGGACAGGCTCTGGAAACACCATATATTTT.

The V and J genes are TRBV19 and TRBJ1-5, with 7 nucleotides matching TRBD1. This CDR3 has 13 residues. The V gene end was trimmed by 5 bases and the J gene end by 7 bases; junction bases not matched to a gene: 5. Per the germline V gene, CDR1 is LNHDA and CDR2 is SQIVND (reference sequence). The CDR3 here is CASSYKGGQPQHF. CDR3 in DNA: TGTGCCAGTAGTTACAAAGGGGGCCAGCCCCAGCATTTT.

This chain connects TRBV5-1 to TRBJ1-5, with no clear D. Germline-derived CDR1 and CDR2 are SGHRS and YFSETQ. The CDR3 length is 13 residues. V was cut by 2 bases and J by 6 bases, with 9 bases left in between. CDR3 DNA sequence: TGCGCCAGCAGCTTTCGGGTCGGTCAGCCCCAGCATTTT. Encoded protein: CASSFRVGQPQHF.

This clonotype appeared once. The J gene is TRBJ2-7, the V gene TRBV20-1; tentative D call: TRBD2 (5 bases). Trimming stripped 4 bases from V and 6 bases from J, with 13 bases between. Germline V gives CDR1 DFQATT, CDR2 SNEGSKA (reference sequence). The CDR3 totals 12 residues. CDR3 coding DNA: TGCAGTGCTACCCAGCTAGCAGGCGAGCAGTACTTC. Translating gives CSATQLAGEQYF.

The chain combines TRBV15 with TRBJ2-7; possible D gene TRBD1, 6 bases. Germline V gives CDR1 LNHNV, CDR2 YYDKDF (reference sequence). Between the trimmed V and J ends, which lost 9 bases and 1 base, there was a span of 13 bases. CDR3 length: 13 amino acids. The CDR3 DNA reads TGTGCCACGATGGGCGGACAGTCCTACGAGCAGTACTTC. Translation gives CATMGGQSYEQYF.

The chain uses TRBV29-1 and TRBJ2-7, with 10 bases that match TRBD1. This CDR3 region has 15 residues. V lost 0 bases to trimming and J lost 8 bases; unmatched junction nucleotides: 10. Germline V CDR1 and CDR2: SQVTM, ANQGSEA. For the CDR3, the DNA is TGCAGCGTTGAAGATGAAGGACAGGGGGGGTTGAAGCAGTACTTC. The encoded protein is CSVEDEGQGGLKQYF.

This clonotype was counted many times. The rearrangement joins TRBV20-1 to TRBJ2-3; no reliable D call. There are 15 residues in the CDR3. V was pared by 3 bases and J by 7 bases, with 20 bases between. CDR1 and CDR2 (germline): DFQATT, SNEGSKA (reference sequence). The CDR3 DNA sequence: TGCAGTGCTAGTCCGTACATATCGTTAGTACATACGCAGTATTTT. This codes for CSASPYISLVHTQYF.

This clonotype was detected only a few times. The V call is TRBV5-1, the J call TRBJ2-3, with 9 bases aligning to TRBD1. This CDR3 has 14 amino acids. V was pared by 2 bases and J by 2 bases, with 0 bases of the junction left unmatched. CDR1 is SGHRS, CDR2 YFSETQ, per germline. The chain's CDR3 is CASSLQGATDTQYF. The CDR3 nucleotides read TGCGCCAGCAGCTTACAGGGGGCCACAGATACGCAGTATTTT.

This clonotype occurred many times. The genes are TRBV5-5 and TRBJ2-1, with TRBD2 matching 7 bases. Per the germline V gene, CDR1 is SGHKS and CDR2 is YYEKEE (reference sequence). The CDR3 is 14 amino acids. Germline trimming cut 5 bases from V and 4 bases from J; bases unmatched to any gene: 6. CDR3 loop: CASREASGYNEQFF. DNA of the CDR3: TGTGCCAGCAGGGAGGCTAGCGGATACAATGAGCAGTTCTTC.

This clonotype was found a few times. The rearrangement uses TRBV7-2 and TRBJ2-5; TRBD2 agrees at 7 bases. CDR1 is SGHTA, CDR2 FQGNSA, per germline. The CDR3 runs 14 residues. V gave up 3 bases and J gave up 10 bases; unmatched junction bases: 11. Here the CDR3 reads CASSFGLAGENQYF. Written as DNA, the CDR3 is TGTGCCAGCAGCTTCGGTCTCGCGGGAGAAAACCAGTACTTC.

The CDR3 region is CSAPFRTGGGTDTQYF. CDR3 bases: TGCAGTGCCCCGTTTAGGACAGGGGGCGGCACAGATACGCAGTATTTT. The rearrangement uses TRBV20-1 and TRBJ2-3; the match to TRBD1 covers 11 bases. The V gene's germline CDR1 is DFQATT and CDR2 SNEGSKA (reference sequence). The CDR3 length is 16 residues. Unmatched junction bases numbered 9, after V lost 6 bases and J lost 1 base.

This clonotype was counted many times. The rearrangement links TRBV4-1 to TRBJ1-1; 10 nucleotides agree with TRBD1. Germline V gene sequence: CDR1 MGHRA, CDR2 YSYEKL. V was clipped by 6 bases and J by 1 base; unmatched bases: 11. The CDR3 runs 17 residues. In DNA, the CDR3 is TGCGCCAGCAGTCCAACCGGGACAGGGGCGACGAACACTGAAGCTTTCTTT. Its protein is CASSPTGTGATNTEAFF.